This T cell receptor (beta chain) was profiled in a study of T cells in Graves' hyperthyroidism and ophthalmopathy. Amplified TCR beta CDR3 regions came from RNA transcripts. The primer set for the first-round RT-PCR of the TCR CDR3 was HTBI. TCRdb ran MiXCR on the multiplex PCR reads and lists one entry per CDR3 protein. The sample yields about 640,000 distinct CDR3 sequences, under 25% seen once. V was shortened by 6 bases and J by 0 bases, with 16 bases between the two germline ends. The V gene's germline CDR1 is MDHEN and CDR2 SYDVKM. The CDR3 covers 16 residues. The sequenced sample was blood. The V and J genes are TRBV28 and TRBJ2-3, with D possibly being TRBD1 (6 bases). This receptor was obtained from a man between 25 and 39 years old with Graves' ophthalmopathy. Here the CDR3 DNA reads TGTGCCAGCAGACCGACAGGCGCACTTAGCACAGATACGCAGTATTTT. Its protein product is CASRPTGALSTDTQYF.